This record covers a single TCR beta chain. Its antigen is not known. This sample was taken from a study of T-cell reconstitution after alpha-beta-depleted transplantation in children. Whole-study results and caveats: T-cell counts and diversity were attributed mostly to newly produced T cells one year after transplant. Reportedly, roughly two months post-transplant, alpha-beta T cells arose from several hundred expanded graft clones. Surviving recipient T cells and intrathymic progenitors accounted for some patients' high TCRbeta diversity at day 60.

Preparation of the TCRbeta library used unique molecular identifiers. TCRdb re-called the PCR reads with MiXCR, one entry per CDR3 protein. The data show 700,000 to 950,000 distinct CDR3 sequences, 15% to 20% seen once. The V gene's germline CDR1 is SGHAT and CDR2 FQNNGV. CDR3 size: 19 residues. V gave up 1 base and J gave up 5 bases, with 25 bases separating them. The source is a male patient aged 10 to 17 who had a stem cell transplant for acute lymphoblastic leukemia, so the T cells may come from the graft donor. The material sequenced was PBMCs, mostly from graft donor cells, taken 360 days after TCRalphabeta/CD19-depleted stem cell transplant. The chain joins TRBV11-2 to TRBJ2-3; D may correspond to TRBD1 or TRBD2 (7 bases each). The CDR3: CASSLGGWGGQPLKDTQYF. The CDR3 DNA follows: TGTGCCAGCAGCTTAGGAGGGTGGGGGGGACAGCCGTTAAAAGATACGCAGTATTTT.